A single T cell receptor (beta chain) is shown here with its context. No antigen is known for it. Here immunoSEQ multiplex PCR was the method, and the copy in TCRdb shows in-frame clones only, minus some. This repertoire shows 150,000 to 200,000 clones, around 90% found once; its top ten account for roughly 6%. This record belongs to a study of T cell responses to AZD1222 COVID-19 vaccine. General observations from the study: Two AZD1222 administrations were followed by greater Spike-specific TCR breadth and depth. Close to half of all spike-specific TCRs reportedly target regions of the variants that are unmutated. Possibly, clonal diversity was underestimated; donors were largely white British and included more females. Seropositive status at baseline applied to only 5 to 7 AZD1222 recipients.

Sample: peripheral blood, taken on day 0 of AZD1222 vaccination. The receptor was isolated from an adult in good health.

The CDR3 sequence: CASSQEDMASGRFASFF. The CDR3, as DNA: TGCGCCAGCAGCCAAGAAGATATGGCTAGCGGCCGATTTGCTTCGTTCTTC. V is TRBV4-1 and J is TRBJ2-1; 7 nucleotides match TRBD2. Per germline, CDR1 MGHRA and CDR2 YSYEKL. With 0 bases clipped from V and 15 bases from J, the junction kept 20 bases outside the gene matches. The CDR3 consists of 17 residues.